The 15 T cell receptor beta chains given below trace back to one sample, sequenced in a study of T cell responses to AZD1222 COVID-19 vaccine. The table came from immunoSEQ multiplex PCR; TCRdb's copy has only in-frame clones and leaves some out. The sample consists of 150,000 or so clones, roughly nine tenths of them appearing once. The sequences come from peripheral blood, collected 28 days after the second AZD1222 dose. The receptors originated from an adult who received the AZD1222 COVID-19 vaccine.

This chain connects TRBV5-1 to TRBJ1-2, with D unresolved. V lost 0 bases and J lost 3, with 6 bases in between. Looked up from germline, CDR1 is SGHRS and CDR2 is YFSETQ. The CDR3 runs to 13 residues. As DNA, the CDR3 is TGCGCCAGCAGCTTGGCCCAGCACTATGGCTACACCTTC. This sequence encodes CASSLAQHYGYTF.

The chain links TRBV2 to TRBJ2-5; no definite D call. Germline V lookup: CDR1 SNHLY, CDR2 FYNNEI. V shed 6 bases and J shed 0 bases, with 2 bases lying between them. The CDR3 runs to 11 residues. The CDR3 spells CASRYQETQYF. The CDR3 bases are TGTGCCAGCAGGTACCAAGAGACCCAGTACTTC.

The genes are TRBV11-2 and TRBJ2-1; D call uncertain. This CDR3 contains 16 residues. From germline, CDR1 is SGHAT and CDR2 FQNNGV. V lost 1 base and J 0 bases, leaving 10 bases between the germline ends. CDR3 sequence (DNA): TGTGCCAGCAGCTTAGTTTTGCCCAGCTCCTACAATGAGCAGTTCTTC. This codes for CASSLVLPSSYNEQFF.

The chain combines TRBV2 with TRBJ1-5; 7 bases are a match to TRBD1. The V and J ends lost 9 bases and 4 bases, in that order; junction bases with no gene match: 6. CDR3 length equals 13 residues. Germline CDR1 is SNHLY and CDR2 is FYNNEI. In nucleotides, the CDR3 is TGTGCCAGTACAGGGGAAGGGAATCAGCCCCAGCATTTT. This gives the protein CASTGEGNQPQHF.

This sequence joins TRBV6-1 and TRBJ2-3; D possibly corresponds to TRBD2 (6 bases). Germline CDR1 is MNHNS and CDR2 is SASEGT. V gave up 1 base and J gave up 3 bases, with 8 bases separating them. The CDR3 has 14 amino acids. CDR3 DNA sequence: TGTGCCAGCAGTGAAGGCGGGAAGACAGATACGCAGTATTTT. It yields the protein CASSEGGKTDTQYF.

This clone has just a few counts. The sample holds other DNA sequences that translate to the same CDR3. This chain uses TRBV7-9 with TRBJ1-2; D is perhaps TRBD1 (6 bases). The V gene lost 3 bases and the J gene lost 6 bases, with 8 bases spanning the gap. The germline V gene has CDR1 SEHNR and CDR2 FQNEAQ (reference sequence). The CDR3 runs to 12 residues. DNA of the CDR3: TGTGCCAGCAGCTTCAACAGGGATGGCTACACCTTC. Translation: CASSFNRDGYTF.

CDR3 DNA: TGTGCCAGCAGTCCACCGCGTGCAGGGAATCCGAACACTGAAGCTTTCTTT. As protein: CASSPPRAGNPNTEAFF. The V call is TRBV27, the J call TRBJ1-1, with D maybe TRBD1 (5 bases). Germline V gene lookup returns CDR1 MNHEY and CDR2 SMNVEV (reference sequence). Trimming shortened V by 5 bases and J by 1 base, and 20 bases separated the two germline ends. CDR3 length: 17 amino acids.

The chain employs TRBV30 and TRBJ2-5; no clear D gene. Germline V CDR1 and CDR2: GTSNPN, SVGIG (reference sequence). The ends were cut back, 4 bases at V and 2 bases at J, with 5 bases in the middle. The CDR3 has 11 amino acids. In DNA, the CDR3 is TGTGCCTGGACTAGACAAGAGACCCAGTACTTC. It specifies CAWTRQETQYF.

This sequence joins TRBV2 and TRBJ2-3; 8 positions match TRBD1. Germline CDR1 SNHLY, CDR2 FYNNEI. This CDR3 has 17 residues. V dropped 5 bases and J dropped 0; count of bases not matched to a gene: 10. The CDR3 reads CASSPDRGPPSTDTQYF. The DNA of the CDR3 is TGTGCCAGCAGTCCCGACAGGGGTCCTCCTAGCACAGATACGCAGTATTTT.

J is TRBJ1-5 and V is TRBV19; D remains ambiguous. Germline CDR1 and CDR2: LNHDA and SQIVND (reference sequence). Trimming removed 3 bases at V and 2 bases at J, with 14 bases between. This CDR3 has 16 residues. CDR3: CASSIDWASGNQPQHF. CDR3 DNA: TGTGCCAGTAGTATTGACTGGGCGTCTGGCAATCAGCCCCAGCATTTT.

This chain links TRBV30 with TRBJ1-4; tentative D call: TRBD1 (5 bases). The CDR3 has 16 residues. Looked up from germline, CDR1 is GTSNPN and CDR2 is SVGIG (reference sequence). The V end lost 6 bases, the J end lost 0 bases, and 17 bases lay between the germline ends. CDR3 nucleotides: TGTGCCTGTGGGGCGGCAGACCGATCAACTAATGAAAAACTGTTTTTT. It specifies CACGAADRSTNEKLFF.

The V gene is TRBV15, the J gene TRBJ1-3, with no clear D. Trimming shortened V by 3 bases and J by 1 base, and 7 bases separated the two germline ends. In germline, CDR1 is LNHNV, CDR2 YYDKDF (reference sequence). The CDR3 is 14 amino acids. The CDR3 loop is CATSSHKSGNTIYF. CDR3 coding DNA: TGTGCCACCAGCAGCCACAAGTCTGGAAACACCATATATTTT.

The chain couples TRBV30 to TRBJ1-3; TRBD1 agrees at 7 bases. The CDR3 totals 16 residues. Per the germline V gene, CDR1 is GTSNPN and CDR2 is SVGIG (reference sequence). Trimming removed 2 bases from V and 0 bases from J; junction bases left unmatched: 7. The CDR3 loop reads CAWSTPDRVSGNTIYF. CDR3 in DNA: TGTGCCTGGAGTACACCCGACAGGGTCTCTGGAAACACCATATATTTT. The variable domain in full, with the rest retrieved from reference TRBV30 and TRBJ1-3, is SQTIHQWPATLVQPVGSPLSLECTVEGTSNPNLYWYRQAAGRGLQLLFYSVGIGQISSEVPQNLSASRPQDRQFILSSKKLLLSDSGFYLCAWSTPDRVSGNTIYFGEGSWLTVV.

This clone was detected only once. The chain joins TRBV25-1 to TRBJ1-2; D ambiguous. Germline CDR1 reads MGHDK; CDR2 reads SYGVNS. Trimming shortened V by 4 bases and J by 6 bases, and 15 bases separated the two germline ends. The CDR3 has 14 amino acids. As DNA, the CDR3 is TGTGCCAGCAGTGTCCTCGAGGGCCGCGATGGCTACACCTTC. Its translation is CASSVLEGRDGYTF.

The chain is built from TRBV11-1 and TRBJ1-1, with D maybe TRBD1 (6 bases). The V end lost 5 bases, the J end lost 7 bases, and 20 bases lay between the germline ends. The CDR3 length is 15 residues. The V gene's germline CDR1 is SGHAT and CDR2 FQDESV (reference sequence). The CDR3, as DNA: TGTGCCAGCAGCCCCCGAGGGGGAATCGACCTTGAAGCTTTCTTT. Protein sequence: CASSPRGGIDLEAFF.